This T cell receptor (beta chain) appears in the sequencing data of a study of shared clonotypes between healthy human individuals (TCRdb year 2020). Concerning the study at large: A few men and two women, aged 18 to 49 years, made up the cohort. For each donor, CD4 naive and CD4 memory were each run on three plates, CD8 naive on two plates, and CD8 memory on one plate. To estimate repertoire size and how much clonotypes are shared between individuals, the study performed deep sequencing of blood TCR repertoires from a few healthy adults. Libraries were prepared and TCR repertoires were sequenced by different laboratories using diverse techniques, in order to increase sequencing depth and limit assay-specific biases. Leukapheresis yielded between about 0.85 and 9.5 billion PBMCs per donor. The paper's findings and limits, for the study overall: Clonotypes shared by all four sorted-subset donors showed higher generation probabilities than non-shared clonotypes. Because the study included a small number of donors, the genetic and exposure-history diversity represented was limited. About 5% of naive CD4, 3.5% of naive CD8, about 2.5% of memory CD4, and 0.35% to 0.5% of memory CD8 clonotypes were shared across a few donors. Estimated clonotype richness was generally larger for naive than for memory subsets. Incomplete sequencing was indicated by rarefaction of sorted-subset datasets, despite the large sequencing depth. Pairwise subsampling indicated that sequencing depth was expected to affect the degree of clonotype sharing among donors. Only blood was sampled, and tissue TCR repertoires likely differ from those in blood.

Using the deep immunoSEQ assay, TCR CDR3 regions were amplified from genomic DNA by multiplex PCR. Extracted genomic DNA from each cell subset was spread evenly across all wells of several immunoSEQ 96-well plates, with each plate serving as a replicate. For sorted subsets, each replicate PCR was loaded with roughly 190 ng genomic DNA, equivalent to 30,000 or so T cell genomes. Purified libraries were measured with a Qubit 3.0 fluorometer, size-checked on a Bioanalyzer 2100, and measured again with the KAPA Library Quantification kit. A separate single-read 150-cycle Illumina NextSeq 550 flow cell was used to sequence each immunoSEQ 96-well plate. The authors' analysis ran thus. The immunoSEQ output contained only junctional sequences without quality scores, so filtering could not match that applied to full-length reads. Sequences were annotated with PyIR, a Python wrapper for IgBLAST v1.9, using IMGT germline references to assign V/J genes and CDR3. Any read was removed if the V/J assignment was weak (E-value above 1e-6), the CDR3 was missing, or the read contained stop codons, out-of-frame junctions, or ambiguous translated residues. V3J clonotypes were defined by identical inferred V gene, J gene, and CDR3 amino acid sequence. Percentage overlap between repertoires was calculated by dividing the number of shared unique clonotypes by the size of the smaller repertoire. Repertoire richness was assessed with RTK rarefaction, the Chao1 estimator, and Recon v2.1 estimates of unobserved clonotypes. OLGA was used to compute generation probabilities for all TCRbeta clonotypes that the gDNA method yielded from four donors. TCRdb retrieved this table from immuneACCESS and kept in-frame rearrangements only. Not all clones are present; in checked studies, unresolved V genes account for under half, and no reason is known for the remainder. That table furnishes V, J and clone size, whereas the DNA furnished D and trimming. This sample gives approximately 2,000,000 clones in total; 80% to 95% of them show up just once. The ten largest make up approximately 1.6% of the sample.

As to this clone: No antigen is known for it. One base away there is no much larger clone; base qualities are not given.

V is trimmed back by 5 bases and J by 4 bases, and the junction contains 3 bases that no gene match accounts for. CDR1 and CDR2 were assigned from the germline V gene as MNHNS and SASEGT. The CDR3 numbers 14 residues from cysteine through phenylalanine. The sequence is cut down to CDR3 DNA, 42 bases in frame from base 1. CD8 naive samples were CD45RO-negative cells positively selected for CCR7, giving a CD45RA+CCR7+ population that excluded TemRA cells. The donors were healthy, HIV-negative adults with no recently reported acute infections or vaccinations. Every donor was a Caucasian adult living in Nashville, Tennessee, USA. Blood was obtained by leukapheresis, after which PBMCs were separated by Ficoll-Histopaque density gradient centrifugation and cryopreserved in liquid nitrogen vapor phase. Analytical flow cytometry was used to check the purity and quantity of each magnetically sorted T cell population. Each sorted fraction had its genomic DNA isolated and then quantified by UV absorbance on a Nanodrop 2000c.

The chain was built from TRBV6-1 and TRBJ2-7, with TRBD2 matching 12 junction bases. This receptor was identified in a man in his late teens or twenties in good health. Some clones in this sample may be carry-over from other donors' samples. The sequencing sample was made of naive CD8+ T cells from PBMCs. The cell subset or site label corresponds to: CD45RA+CCR7+. This receptor has the CDR3 CASSRGLAGYEQYF. The sequenced DNA is TGTGCCAGCAGTCGAGGACTAGCGGGATACGAGCAGTACTTC.